The 8 T cell receptor beta chains given below trace back to one sample, sequenced in a study of blood T cell repertoires in COVID-19. The protocol was immunoSEQ multiplex PCR, while the TCRdb copy is restricted to in-frame clones and leaves out a portion. The table includes 250,000 to 300,000 clones, around nine tenths detected once. The source material was peripheral blood. These receptors all come from a man aged 25 to 40 with active or convalescent COVID-19.

The chain carries TRBV4-3 and TRBJ2-5, with 9 bases fitting TRBD2. This CDR3 comprises 16 residues. The V gene end was trimmed by 0 bases and the J gene end by 3 bases; junction bases not matched to a gene: 5. Germline V gives CDR1 LGHNA, CDR2 YSLEER. CDR3: CASSQDWTSEEETQYF. CDR3 in DNA: TGCGCCAGCAGCCAAGATTGGACTAGCGAAGAAGAGACCCAGTACTTC.

The chain recombines TRBV9 with TRBJ1-1, with TRBD1 as a possible D gene (6 bases). V lost 1 base to trimming and J lost 9 bases, with 10 bases between them. The germline V gene encodes CDR1 SGDLS and CDR2 YYNGEE. The CDR3 runs 12 residues. The CDR3 sequence is CASSVLGGQAFF. Written as DNA, the CDR3 is TGTGCCAGCAGCGTACTGGGGGGGCAAGCTTTCTTT.

The J gene is TRBJ1-5, the V gene TRBV19; no reliable D call. This CDR3 comprises 13 residues. CDR1 and CDR2 (germline): LNHDA, SQIVND (reference sequence). Trimming removed 4 bases at V and 4 bases at J, with 8 bases between. CDR3 protein: CASSKERNQPQHF. CDR3 nucleotides: TGTGCCAGTAGTAAGGAGAGGAATCAGCCCCAGCATTTT.

The gene calls are TRBV13 and TRBJ1-1, with 8 bases aligning to TRBD1. V trimming: 5 bases; J trimming: 3 bases; junction bases outside the gene matches: 11. Germline CDR1 and CDR2: PRHDT and FYEKMQ (reference sequence). The CDR3 consists of 16 residues. CDR3 sequence: CASSPVTGEGYTEAFF. CDR3 bases: TGTGCCAGCAGCCCAGTGACAGGGGAAGGTTACACTGAAGCTTTCTTT.

V usage is TRBV9 and J usage is TRBJ2-5, with 10 bases identical to TRBD2. The CDR3 length is 16 residues. Germline values: CDR1 SGDLS, CDR2 YYNGEE. V was pared by 3 bases and J by 3 bases, with 8 bases of the junction left unmatched. The CDR3 region is CASSAYSGGTEETQYF. CDR3 sequence (DNA): TGTGCCAGCAGCGCATATAGCGGGGGGACTGAAGAGACCCAGTACTTC.

This chain connects TRBV30 to TRBJ2-1; TRBD2 aligns across 9 bases. The CDR3 covers 14 residues. The germline V gene encodes CDR1 GTSNPN and CDR2 SVGIG (reference sequence). V lost 4 bases, J lost 0 bases, and 1 base stayed unmatched. This chain's CDR3 is CAWTSGASYNEQFF. Written as DNA, the CDR3 is TGTGCCTGGACTAGCGGGGCCTCCTACAATGAGCAGTTCTTC.

The CDR3 spells CASSMRDRNTGELFF. The CDR3 nucleotides are TGTGCCAGTAGTATGCGGGACCGAAACACCGGGGAGCTGTTTTTT. This chain links TRBV19 with TRBJ2-2, with D maybe TRBD2 (6 bases). The length of the CDR3 is 15 residues. Germline loops: CDR1 LNHDA, CDR2 SQIVND (reference sequence). V was cut by 3 bases and J by 2 bases, with 10 bases left in between.

This clone was seen once. The rearrangement uses TRBV30 and TRBJ1-5, with 8 bases that match TRBD1. J lost 7 bases, V lost 2 bases, and 7 bases had no gene match. Looked up from germline, CDR1 is GTSNPN and CDR2 is SVGIG (reference sequence). This CDR3 region has 14 residues. The CDR3 coding sequence is TGTGCCTGGAGTCTCGGGACAGGCGACCAGCCCCAGCATTTT. This translates into CAWSLGTGDQPQHF.